Listed below are T cell receptor beta chains from one sample, sequenced in a study of PD-L1 blockade in urothelial cancer. TCRdb's table, derived via immunoSEQ multiplex PCR, lists solely in-frame clones and lacks some. The sample lists some 77,000 clones, about 85% occurring once. Sequencing used PBMCs, obtained around atezolizumab (anti-PD-L1) treatment. The receptors were sampled from a woman in her sixties or seventies with urothelial cancer. CDR3s include the opening cysteine and the closing phenylalanine or tryptophan. The D gene is left open where the match is weak. A clone size is listed for some rows: how often the clone was seen (once, few, many), or a class if it is expanded.

V gene: TRBV4-1
J gene: TRBJ2-7
D gene: TRBD2
clone size: -
CDR3 protein: CASSQDWASGNYEQYF
CDR3 DNA: TGCGCCAGCAGCCAAGATTGGGCTAGCGGGAACTACGAGCAGTACTTC

V gene: TRBV7-9
J gene: TRBJ2-2
D gene: -
clone size: -
CDR3 protein: CASSRTEDTGELFF
CDR3 DNA: TGTGCCAGCAGCCGGACGGAGGACACCGGGGAGCTGTTTTTT

V gene: TRBV6-1
J gene: TRBJ2-5
D gene: -
clone size: -
CDR3 protein: CASSPRGGALLAQYF
CDR3 DNA: TGTGCCAGCAGCCCCCGAGGGGGTGCTCTGTTAGCCCAGTACTTC

V gene: TRBV19
J gene: TRBJ1-1
D gene: TRBD1
clone size: few
CDR3 protein: CAVGQLNTEAFF
CDR3 DNA: TGTGCCGTGGGACAGTTGAACACTGAAGCTTTCTTT

V gene: TRBV11-2
J gene: TRBJ2-1
D gene: TRBD1
clone size: -
CDR3 protein: CASSPGQGPPLHYNEQFF
CDR3 DNA: TGTGCCAGCAGCCCCGGACAGGGGCCACCCTTGCACTACAATGAGCAGTTCTTC

V gene: TRBV6-1
J gene: TRBJ2-5
D gene: -
clone size: -
CDR3 protein: CASKVGHPQETQYF
CDR3 DNA: TGTGCCAGCAAGGTGGGACATCCCCAAGAGACCCAGTACTTC

V gene: TRBV29-1
J gene: TRBJ2-2
D gene: TRBD2
clone size: -
CDR3 protein: CSVTGLVRGGELFF
CDR3 DNA: TGCAGCGTGACTGGACTAGTTAGAGGCGGGGAGCTGTTTTTT

V gene: TRBV7-8
J gene: TRBJ2-7
D gene: -
clone size: -
CDR3 protein: CASSLVAGAFGEQYF
CDR3 DNA: TGTGCCAGCAGCTTAGTGGCGGGGGCATTTGGCGAGCAGTACTTC

V gene: TRBV10-2
J gene: TRBJ2-5
D gene: TRBD2
clone size: -
CDR3 protein: CASWSGGAGETQYF
CDR3 DNA: TGCGCCAGTTGGAGCGGGGGGGCCGGAGAGACCCAGTACTTC

V gene: TRBV4-1
J gene: TRBJ2-7
D gene: -
clone size: -
CDR3 protein: CASSQDSGDSYEQYF
CDR3 DNA: TGCGCCAGCAGCCAAGACTCAGGGGATTCCTACGAGCAGTACTTC

V gene: TRBV9
J gene: TRBJ2-2
D gene: TRBD2
clone size: -
CDR3 protein: CASSRSGRVPGELFF
CDR3 DNA: TGTGCCAGCAGCCGTAGCGGGAGGGTCCCCGGGGAGCTGTTTTTT